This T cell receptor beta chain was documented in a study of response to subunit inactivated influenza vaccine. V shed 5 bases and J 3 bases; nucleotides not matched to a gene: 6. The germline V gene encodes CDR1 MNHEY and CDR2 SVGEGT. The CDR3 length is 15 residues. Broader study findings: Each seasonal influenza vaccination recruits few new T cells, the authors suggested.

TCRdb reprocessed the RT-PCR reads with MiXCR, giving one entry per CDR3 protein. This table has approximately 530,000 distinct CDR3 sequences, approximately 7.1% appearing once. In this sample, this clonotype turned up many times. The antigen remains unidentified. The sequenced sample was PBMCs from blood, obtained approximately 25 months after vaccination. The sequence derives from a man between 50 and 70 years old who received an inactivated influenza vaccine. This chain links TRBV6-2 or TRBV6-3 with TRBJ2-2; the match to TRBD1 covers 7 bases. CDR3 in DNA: TGTGCCAGCAGTAACCGGGACAGCCACACCGGGGAGCTGTTTTTT. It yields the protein CASSNRDSHTGELFF.